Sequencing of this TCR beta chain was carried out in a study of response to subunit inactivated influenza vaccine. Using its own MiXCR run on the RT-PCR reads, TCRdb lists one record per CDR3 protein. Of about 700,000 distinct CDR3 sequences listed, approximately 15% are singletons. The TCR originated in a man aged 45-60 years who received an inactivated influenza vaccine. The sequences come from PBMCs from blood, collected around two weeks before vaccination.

CDR3 sequence: CATSEPLAGGHNEQFF. CDR3 DNA: TGTGCCACCAGTGAACCTCTAGCGGGAGGCCACAATGAGCAGTTCTTC. V and J are TRBV24-1 and TRBJ2-1; 11 bases are a match to TRBD2. The germline CDR1 and CDR2 sequences are KGHDR and SFDVKD. CDR3 size: 16 residues. V lost 4 bases, J lost 5 bases, and 6 bases stayed unmatched.